This TCR beta chain came from a study of T cell clones after liver transplantation. Whole-study context: TCRbeta sequencing after a pre-transplant mixed lymphocyte reaction identified graft-donor-reactive clones, later tracked in post-transplant blood. Samples came pre-transplant, pre-randomization before withdrawal, and post-randomization after withdrawal ended. Pre-transplant mixed lymphocyte reactions yielded third-party-reactive TCRbeta sequences as comparators for graft-donor-reactive sequences.

Germline V gene data show CDR1 as SGHRS and CDR2 as YFSETQ. With 3 bases removed from V and 8 bases from J, the gap between germline ends came to 11 bases. The CDR3 is made up of 12 amino acids. Method: immunoSEQ multiplex PCR; TCRdb's copy keeps in-frame clones and lacks some. The data show nearly 15,000 clones, 92% seen once. This chain joins TRBV5-1 and TRBJ1-2, with D possibly matching TRBD1 (6 bases). The receptor was derived from a human donor who received a liver transplant. The material sequenced was CD8+ T cells from blood, taken before liver transplant. This CDR3 is CASSWGGAGYTF. The CDR3, as DNA: TGCGCCAGCAGCTGGGGGGGCGCCGGCTACACCTTC.